This entry lists 22 T cell receptor beta chains sequenced from one sample in a study of T cells after yellow fever vaccination. TCRdb called the 5' RACE reads again in MiXCR, with one record for every CDR3 protein. The sample includes some 300,000 distinct CDR3 sequences, 9.5% to 12% seen only once; the top ten take approximately 3%. The sequences come from CD4+ T cells sorted from PBMCs, collected 45 days after the yellow fever booster vaccination. The receptors were sampled from a man aged 18 to 29 who received the YFV17D yellow fever vaccine.

This clonotype was seen only a few times. This chain connects TRBV9 to TRBJ2-3; a possible D gene is TRBD2 (5 bases). The germline V and J ends were trimmed by 3 bases and 3 bases, with 11 bases remaining between them. CDR1 SGDLS and CDR2 YYNGEE come from the germline V gene. This CDR3 has 14 amino acids. The CDR3 nucleotides are TGTGCCAGCAGCGCTCGACTAAGTACAGATACGCAGTATTTT. It is translated as CASSARLSTDTQYF.

V gene TRBV20-1 combines with J gene TRBJ2-2; 7 bases align to TRBD1. The CDR3 is 14 amino acids. Trimming at V came to 6 bases and at J to 1 base, leaving 5 bases not matched to a gene. CDR1 and CDR2 from the germline V gene are DFQATT and SNEGSKA (reference sequence). The CDR3 protein is CSATRTGNTGELFF. For the CDR3, the DNA is TGCAGTGCCACTAGGACAGGGAACACCGGGGAGCTGTTTTTT.

The chain joins TRBV11-2 to TRBJ2-5; possible D gene TRBD2, 5 bases. Trimming took off 5 bases at V and 2 bases at J, with 9 bases between the two ends. CDR1 and CDR2 from the germline V gene are SGHAT and FQNNGV. There are 13 residues in the CDR3. As DNA, the CDR3 is TGTGCCAGCAGCGCGGGTGGGCAAGAGACCCAGTACTTC. This sequence encodes CASSAGGQETQYF.

This clonotype came up a few times. The gene calls are TRBV7-8 and TRBJ1-1, with a tentative D call TRBD1 (6 bases). CDR1 and CDR2 (germline): SGHVS, FQNEAQ. This CDR3 region has 17 residues. V lost 0 bases and J 3 bases, leaving 17 bases between the germline ends. The CDR3 nucleotides are TGTGCCAGCAGCTTAGCGCGTCCAGGGGTAGGAGACACTGAAGCTTTCTTT. Translating gives CASSLARPGVGDTEAFF.

This clonotype was picked up a small number of times. The chain couples TRBV5-6 to TRBJ1-5; D ambiguous. Germline CDR1 SGHDT, CDR2 YYEEEE. V lost 1 base, J lost 6 bases, and 11 bases lay in between. The CDR3 runs 14 residues. In nucleotides, the CDR3 is TGTGCCAGCAGCTTGCTAGGGCCGGCTCAGCCCCAGCATTTT. This codes for CASSLLGPAQPQHF.

This clonotype was seen ten or more times. V and J are TRBV24-1 and TRBJ2-2, with 9 bases fitting TRBD2. CDR1 and CDR2 from the germline V gene are KGHDR and SFDVKD. V trimming: 4 bases; J trimming: 5 bases; junction bases outside the gene matches: 7. This CDR3 contains 16 residues. CDR3 nucleotide sequence: TGTGCCACCAGTGACCCGAGCGGGGGGCGGACCGGGGAGCTGTTTTTT. It codes for CATSDPSGGRTGELFF.

Ten or more counts support this clonotype. This chain links TRBV7-7 with TRBJ2-3; maybe TRBD2 (6 bases). Germline V gene sequence: CDR1 SSHAT, CDR2 FNYEAQ (reference sequence). This CDR3 region has 18 residues. V was pared by 2 bases and J by 0 bases, with 18 bases between. CDR3 loop: CASSLYPSGGGSTDTQYF. The CDR3, as DNA: TGTGCCAGCAGCTTATACCCCTCCGGGGGTGGGAGCACAGATACGCAGTATTTT. Full variable domain (missing parts from reference TRBV7-7 and TRBJ2-3): GAGVSQSPRYKVTKRGQDVTLRCDPISSHATLYWYQQALGQGPEFLTYFNYEAQPDKSGLPSDRFSAERPEGSISTLTIQRTEQRDSAMYRCASSLYPSGGGSTDTQYFGPGTRLTVL.

This clonotype appeared a few times. This chain uses TRBV7-2 with TRBJ2-3; the match to TRBD2 covers 7 bases. Germline V gene sequence: CDR1 SGHTA, CDR2 FQGNSA. This CDR3 contains 17 residues. The V gene end was trimmed by 5 bases and the J gene end by 2 bases; junction bases not matched to a gene: 13. The DNA for the CDR3 is TGTGCCAGCAGCCCGGGCGAGCGGGGCGCGTACACAGATACGCAGTATTTT. Amino acids: CASSPGERGAYTDTQYF. Using reference TRBV7-2 and TRBJ2-3 for the parts outside the CDR3, the full variable domain is GAGVSQSPSNKVTEKGKDVELRCDPISGHTALYWYRQSLGQGLEFLIYFQGNSAPDKSGLPSDRFSAERTGGSVSTLTIQRTQQEDSAVYLCASSPGERGAYTDTQYFGPGTRLTVL.

This clonotype has a count of ten or more. The chain links TRBV27 to TRBJ1-1, with D perhaps TRBD1 (6 bases). Trimming removed 1 base at V and 1 base at J, with 7 bases between. CDR3 length: 14 amino acids. CDR1 and CDR2 from the germline V gene are MNHEY and SMNVEV (reference sequence). CDR3 nucleotides: TGTGCCAGCAGTTTATACAGGGCGAACACTGAAGCTTTCTTT. This gives the protein CASSLYRANTEAFF.

The chain couples TRBV9 to TRBJ1-5; TRBD1 aligns across 9 bases. J gave up 6 bases and V 0 bases, and 4 bases lay outside the gene matches. The CDR3 spans 15 residues. CDR1 and CDR2 from the germline V gene are SGDLS and YYNGEE. CDR3 coding DNA: TGTGCCAGCAGCGTAGGGACAGGGGCGGGTCAGCCCCAGCATTTT. Its translation is CASSVGTGAGQPQHF.

The V call is TRBV4-3, the J call TRBJ1-1, with D uncertain. Germline assignment: CDR1 LGHNA and CDR2 YSLEER. This CDR3 is built from 16 residues. With 0 bases removed from V and 7 bases from J, the gap between germline ends came to 18 bases. CDR3 sequence (DNA): TGCGCCAGCAGCCAAGAATCGCCCGTACCCTTAGGTGAAGCTTTCTTT. Translation: CASSQESPVPLGEAFF.

This clonotype was detected a few times. The V and J genes are TRBV12-3 or TRBV12-4 and TRBJ1-1; no definite D call. The CDR3 has 12 residues. V was trimmed by 1 base and J by 6 bases, leaving 6 bases between them. CDR3 amino acids: CASSLVVAEAFF. For the CDR3, the DNA is TGTGCCAGCAGTTTAGTTGTGGCTGAAGCTTTCTTT.

V gene TRBV11-2 combines with J gene TRBJ1-2, with D perhaps TRBD1 (5 bases). CDR3 length: 14 amino acids. Trimming removed 4 bases from V and 4 bases from J, with 13 bases in between. Germline V lookup: CDR1 SGHAT, CDR2 FQNNGV. The CDR3 DNA reads TGTGCCAGCAGCTCCCTGGACAAAGGCTATGGCTACACCTTC. This translates into CASSSLDKGYGYTF.

The chain recombines TRBV28 with TRBJ2-7; 8 bases match TRBD2. The V gene's germline CDR1 is MDHEN and CDR2 SYDVKM. V dropped 4 bases and J dropped 3; count of bases not matched to a gene: 5. This CDR3 is 14 amino acids long. CDR3 nucleotide sequence: TGTGCCAGCAGTTCCGGGGGGGGCGGCTACGAGCAGTACTTC. Its protein is CASSSGGGGYEQYF.

The chain employs TRBV18 and TRBJ1-1; D may be TRBD1 (6 bases). The germline gives CDR1 KGHSH, CDR2 LQKENI. The CDR3 has 14 amino acids. Trimming took off 4 bases at V and 1 base at J, with 10 bases between the two ends. The CDR3 spells CASSRRDTNTEAFF. The CDR3 nucleotides read TGTGCCAGCTCACGGCGGGACACGAACACTGAAGCTTTCTTT. Looking up the rest from reference TRBV18 and TRBJ1-1 gives the full variable domain: NAGVMQNPRHLVRRRGQEARLRCSPMKGHSHVYWYRQLPEEGLKFMVYLQKENIIDESGMPKERFSAEFPKEGPSILRIQQVVRGDSAAYFCASSRRDTNTEAFFGQGTRLTVV.

CDR3 nucleotide sequence: TGTGCCAGCTCACCCCCCGGGACAGGGAACACCATATATTTT. It is translated as CASSPPGTGNTIYF. The chain carries TRBV18 and TRBJ1-3; 9 nucleotides line up with TRBD1. With 3 bases clipped from V and 7 bases from J, the junction kept 4 bases outside the gene matches. CDR1 is KGHSH and CDR2 is LQKENI in the germline V gene. CDR3 length: 14 amino acids.

This clonotype has a count of ten or more. The chain has TRBV6-6 and TRBJ1-1; no firm D call. The ends were cut back, 5 bases at V and 1 base at J, with 8 bases in the middle. The germline V gene encodes CDR1 MNHNY and CDR2 SVGAGI (reference sequence). This CDR3 is built from 13 residues. Here the CDR3 reads CASSLARNTEAFF. The CDR3 nucleotides read TGTGCCAGCAGTCTCGCCCGGAACACTGAAGCTTTCTTT.

This clonotype has only a few counts. This chain uses TRBV6-6 with TRBJ2-3; perhaps TRBD2 as D (7 bases). The germline CDR1 and CDR2 sequences are MNHNY and SVGAGI (reference sequence). The V gene lost 4 bases and the J gene lost 5 bases, with 13 bases spanning the gap. This CDR3 region has 14 residues. CDR3 amino acids: CASSLGGALDTQYF. As DNA, the CDR3 is TGTGCCAGCAGTTTGGGGGGGGCCCTAGATACGCAGTATTTT.

The rearrangement joins TRBV7-2 to TRBJ1-1; the match to TRBD1 covers 7 bases. Trimming removed 5 bases from V and 4 bases from J; junction bases left unmatched: 4. The CDR3 totals 13 residues. Per germline, CDR1 SGHTA and CDR2 FQGNSA. The CDR3 region is CASSLGTVTEAFF. In DNA, the CDR3 is TGTGCCAGCAGCCTGGGGACAGTCACTGAAGCTTTCTTT.

This clonotype appeared a few times. This chain links TRBV7-8 with TRBJ1-2, with a possible D match to TRBD1 (5 bases). The germline V and J ends were trimmed by 1 base and 4 bases, with 7 bases remaining between them. The CDR3 has 13 amino acids. Germline loops: CDR1 SGHVS, CDR2 FQNEAQ. The CDR3 DNA is TGTGCCAGCAGCTTAGAGGGGATCTATGGCTACACCTTC. Its protein product is CASSLEGIYGYTF. The full variable domain, its missing parts supplied by reference TRBV7-8 and TRBJ1-2, is GAGVSQSPRYKVAKRGQDVALRCDPISGHVSLFWYQQALGQGPEFLTYFQNEAQLDKSGLPSDRFFAERPEGSVSTLKIQRTQQEDSAVYLCASSLEGIYGYTFGSGTRLTVV.

The chain's CDR3 is CASSFTGLETQYF. The CDR3 DNA is TGCGCCAGCAGCTTTACGGGGTTGGAGACCCAGTACTTC. The rearrangement joins TRBV5-1 to TRBJ2-5; possible D gene TRBD2, 5 bases. Trimming removed 2 bases at V and 5 bases at J, with 10 bases between. This CDR3 is 13 amino acids long. The germline V gene encodes CDR1 SGHRS and CDR2 YFSETQ.

This chain links TRBV3-1 with TRBJ2-5; TRBD2 matches at 7 bases. The CDR3 is 14 residues long. V gave up 4 bases and J gave up 5 bases; unmatched junction bases: 7. CDR1 and CDR2 from the germline V gene are LGHDT and YNNKEL (reference sequence). The CDR3 here is CASSPRGEVETQYF. The CDR3 nucleotides are TGTGCCAGCAGCCCACGGGGGGAGGTGGAGACCCAGTACTTC.